The present entry profiles one TCR beta chain with its context. The data were obtained in a study of shared clonotypes between healthy human individuals. CDR3 length: 15 amino acids. V lost 0 bases and J lost 2, with 12 bases in between. Germline V gene lookup returns CDR1 SGHRS and CDR2 YFSETQ. TCRdb's table, derived via immunoSEQ multiplex PCR, lists solely in-frame clones and lacks some. The sample comprises 550,000 to 800,000 clones, around two thirds of which are singletons, and around 1.6% rests with the top ten. The TCR comes from a woman aged 25-40 years in good health. The V and J genes are TRBV5-1 and TRBJ2-7, with D unresolved. Sequenced sample: memory CD4+ T cells sorted from blood. The subset: CD45RA-negative fraction. In DNA, the CDR3 is TGCGCCAGCAGCTTGGAAGCAACTCCCGCCTACGAGCAGTACTTC. This sequence encodes CASSLEATPAYEQYF.